The rows below give T cell receptor beta chains drawn from one sample of a study of cytomegalovirus exposure and HLA in healthy donors. Profiled with immunoSEQ multiplex PCR; TCRdb holds only in-frame clones, not every one. There are 200,000 to 250,000 clones in the sample, with 0.75% to 1% held by the top ten. Sequenced material: PBMCs. The receptors here all came from a woman in her thirties in good health and CMV-seropositive. The CDR3 runs from the conserved cysteine through the conserved F or W. The D gene is left open where the match is weak.

len: 14
j_gene: TRBJ2-5
d_gene: TRBD2
v_gene: TRBV7-2
CDR3nt: TGTGCCAGCAGCCCTATAGCGGGAGTGGAGACCCAGTACTTC
CDR3aa: CASSPIAGVETQYF

len: 15
j_gene: TRBJ2-5
d_gene: -
v_gene: TRBV5-4
CDR3nt: TGTGCCAGCAGCTTGGCCGGGGGAGGAGTCATGACCCAGTACTTC
CDR3aa: CASSLAGGGVMTQYF

len: 14
j_gene: TRBJ2-7
d_gene: -
v_gene: TRBV11-2
CDR3nt: TGTGCCAGCAGCTCCGGGTCCACCACCTACGAGCAGTACTTC
CDR3aa: CASSSGSTTYEQYF

len: 16
j_gene: TRBJ1-1
d_gene: -
v_gene: TRBV7-2
CDR3nt: TGTGCCAGCAGCGTAACCTCTGGCCGAAGAGGGACTGAAGCTTTCTTT
CDR3aa: CASSVTSGRRGTEAFF

len: 14
j_gene: TRBJ2-1
d_gene: -
v_gene: TRBV7-2
CDR3nt: TGTGCCAGCAGCGGGCCTTACAGTTACAATGAGCAGTTCTTC
CDR3aa: CASSGPYSYNEQFF

len: 14
j_gene: TRBJ2-2
d_gene: TRBD1
v_gene: TRBV14
CDR3nt: TGTGCCAGCAGCCAAGGGACAGGCGGAAGGGAGCTGTTTTTT
CDR3aa: CASSQGTGGRELFF

len: 16
j_gene: TRBJ2-3
d_gene: TRBD1
v_gene: TRBV6-5
CDR3nt: TGTGCCAGCAGTTCAACCCAGGGGGCTAGCACAGATACGCAGTATTTT
CDR3aa: CASSSTQGASTDTQYF

len: 14
j_gene: TRBJ1-5
d_gene: -
v_gene: TRBV19
CDR3nt: TGTGCCAGTAGTATTTACAGTAGCAATCAGCCCCAGCATTTT
CDR3aa: CASSIYSSNQPQHF

len: 11
j_gene: TRBJ1-2
d_gene: TRBD1
v_gene: TRBV29-1
CDR3nt: TGCAGCGTTGTAGGGGGCGATGGCTACACCTTC
CDR3aa: CSVVGGDGYTF

len: 14
j_gene: TRBJ1-1
d_gene: TRBD1
v_gene: TRBV2
CDR3nt: TGTGCCAGCAGTGAGGGGACAGGGGGCACTGAAGCTTTCTTT
CDR3aa: CASSEGTGGTEAFF

len: 15
j_gene: TRBJ1-1
d_gene: -
v_gene: TRBV5-1
CDR3nt: TGCGCCAGCACCCCGAACAGGGAGGGGAACACTGAAGCTTTCTTT
CDR3aa: CASTPNREGNTEAFF

len: 15
j_gene: TRBJ2-1
d_gene: -
v_gene: TRBV28
CDR3nt: TGTGCCATCACGGGTTCTGGAGGATTCAACAATGAGCAGTTCTTC
CDR3aa: CAITGSGGFNNEQFF

len: 15
j_gene: TRBJ2-7
d_gene: -
v_gene: TRBV6-5
CDR3nt: TGTGCCAGCAGTTACAGCTACAGTCCCAGCGGCGAGCAGTACTTC
CDR3aa: CASSYSYSPSGEQYF

len: 15
j_gene: TRBJ1-4
d_gene: -
v_gene: TRBV5-1
CDR3nt: TGCGCCAGCAGCTTGGCTTTCGCAACTAATGAAAAACTGTTTTTT
CDR3aa: CASSLAFATNEKLFF

len: 15
j_gene: TRBJ1-1
d_gene: -
v_gene: TRBV27
CDR3nt: TGTGCCAGCAGTATTTCAGGGGAGGGGGTCACTGAAGCTTTCTTT
CDR3aa: CASSISGEGVTEAFF

len: 15
j_gene: TRBJ2-1
d_gene: -
v_gene: TRBV5-4
CDR3nt: TGTGCCAGCAGTCGAACAGGCTTGGCCTACAATGAGCAGTTCTTC
CDR3aa: CASSRTGLAYNEQFF

len: 15
j_gene: TRBJ2-3
d_gene: -
v_gene: TRBV5-4
CDR3nt: TGTGCCAGCAGCTCGCAATACAAGAGCACAGATACGCAGTATTTT
CDR3aa: CASSSQYKSTDTQYF

len: 14
j_gene: TRBJ1-1
d_gene: -
v_gene: TRBV5-1
CDR3nt: TGCGCCAGCAGCACGGACAGCATGAACACTGAAGCTTTCTTT
CDR3aa: CASSTDSMNTEAFF

len: 15
j_gene: TRBJ1-2
d_gene: -
v_gene: TRBV18
CDR3nt: TGTGCCAGCTCACCCGGGGGGGTATCGGACTATGGCTACACCTTC
CDR3aa: CASSPGGVSDYGYTF

len: 14
j_gene: TRBJ1-4
d_gene: TRBD1
v_gene: TRBV25-1
CDR3nt: TGTGCCAGCAGTTCTAGACAGGGGGAGGAAAAACTGTTTTTT
CDR3aa: CASSSRQGEEKLFF

len: 13
j_gene: TRBJ1-1
d_gene: -
v_gene: TRBV28
CDR3nt: TGTGCCAGCAGTACCCCAGGTTACACTGAAGCTTTCTTT
CDR3aa: CASSTPGYTEAFF

len: 14
j_gene: TRBJ1-2
d_gene: TRBD1
v_gene: TRBV28
CDR3nt: TGTGCCAGCAGCCGTGGACAGGGATTCTATGGCTACACCTTC
CDR3aa: CASSRGQGFYGYTF

len: 14
j_gene: TRBJ1-4
d_gene: TRBD1
v_gene: TRBV9
CDR3nt: TGTGCCAGCAGCGCTCGGGACAGAGAAGAAAAACTGTTTTTT
CDR3aa: CASSARDREEKLFF

len: 15
j_gene: TRBJ1-5
d_gene: -
v_gene: TRBV10-3
CDR3nt: TGTGCCATCAGCCAAACAGGGACGGGAATCCAGCCCCAGCATTTT
CDR3aa: CAISQTGTGIQPQHF

len: 17
j_gene: TRBJ2-1
d_gene: TRBD2
v_gene: TRBV19
CDR3nt: TGTGCCAGTAGATCCCCCAGGCGGGAGGGTTCTCAAAATGTGCAGTTCTTC
CDR3aa: CASRSPRREGSQNVQFF

len: 17
j_gene: TRBJ2-1
d_gene: -
v_gene: TRBV11-2
CDR3nt: TGTGCCAGCAGCATAGGGGGCGCGGGGGCCTCCTACAATGAGCAGTTCTTC
CDR3aa: CASSIGGAGASYNEQFF

len: 15
j_gene: TRBJ2-3
d_gene: -
v_gene: TRBV5-6
CDR3nt: TGTGCCAGCAGCTTGGGGCCGCTAGCCTCAGATACGCAGTATTTT
CDR3aa: CASSLGPLASDTQYF